This entry lists 8 T cell receptor beta chains sequenced from one sample in a study of regulatory T cells in long-lasting Graves disease. This sample's time point: newly diagnosed GD, antithyroid drugs for less than 3 months. Construction of the TCR library relied on RNA isolated from PBMCs. Arm-PCR of CDR3 regions with iRepertoire HTBI primers generated TCR beta libraries. TCRdb re-analysed the multiplex PCR reads in MiXCR, keeping a single row per CDR3 protein. The data show around 500,000 distinct CDR3 sequences, more than 10% seen once. These data were also reused for a study on T cells in Graves' hyperthyroidism and ophthalmopathy.

The sequences come from peripheral blood mononuclear cells (PBMCs), collected at new diagnosis, from a patient treated with antithyroid drugs. These receptors came from a woman in her 30s with Graves disease.

This clonotype was observed at least ten times. This rearrangement joins TRBV27 to TRBJ2-5, with D perhaps TRBD2 (6 bases). Germline lookup yields CDR1 MNHEY and CDR2 SMNVEV (reference sequence). The CDR3 loop spans 11 amino acids. V was trimmed by 3 bases and J by 7 bases, leaving 6 bases between them. The CDR3 sequence is CASSLRGTQYF. The DNA for the CDR3 is TGTGCCAGCAGTTTGCGGGGGACCCAGTACTTC.

The rearrangement uses TRBV7-2 and TRBJ1-2, with D tentatively TRBD1 (5 bases). Germline CDR1 is SGHTA and CDR2 is FQGNSA. Trimming took off 1 base at V and 6 bases at J, with 9 bases between the two ends. The CDR3 loop spans 13 amino acids. The CDR3 reads CASSLGGTHGYTF. The CDR3 nucleotides read TGTGCCAGCAGCTTAGGAGGGACCCATGGCTACACCTTC.

This clonotype has a handful of counts. The rearrangement links TRBV15 to TRBJ1-5; maybe TRBD1 (6 bases). V was trimmed by 5 bases and J by 4 bases, leaving 12 bases between them. The CDR3 is 14 amino acids. Germline CDR1 is LNHNV and CDR2 is YYDKDF (reference sequence). Here the CDR3 reads CATSVRGGNQPQHF. The CDR3, as DNA: TGTGCCACCAGCGTCAGGGGAGGAAATCAGCCCCAGCATTTT. Complete variable domain (other parts from reference TRBV15 and TRBJ1-5): DAMVIQNPRYQVTQFGKPVTLSCSQTLNHNVMYWYQQKSSQAPKLLFHYYDKDFNNEADTPDNFQSRRPNTSFCFLDIRSPGLGDTAMYLCATSVRGGNQPQHFGDGTRLSIL.

This clonotype was recorded many times. The chain links TRBV3-1 to TRBJ1-6; 7 bases are a match to TRBD1. The trim removed 4 bases at V and 6 bases at J, leaving 9 bases unmatched. The CDR3 contains 16 residues. The germline V gene encodes CDR1 LGHDT and CDR2 YNNKEL (reference sequence). CDR3 DNA: TGTGCCAGCAGCCCCGCTGGGGACAGACCTAATTCACCCCTCCACTTT. Amino acids: CASSPAGDRPNSPLHF.

This clonotype was seen ten or more times. As DNA, the CDR3 is TGTGCCAGCAGTTACTCGCGCTATACGGGGGACATGACCTCAGAGACCCAGTACTTC. Translating gives CASSYSRYTGDMTSETQYF. The chain combines TRBV6-6 with TRBJ2-5, with D perhaps TRBD1 or TRBD2 (6 bases each). The CDR3 is 19 amino acids. CDR1 is MNHNY, CDR2 SVGAGI, per germline (reference sequence). Trimming pared 0 bases from V and 4 bases from J, leaving 24 bases between.

This clonotype was counted at least ten times. The V gene is TRBV6-1, the J gene TRBJ1-1; D call uncertain. V dropped 8 bases and J dropped 0 bases, with 10 bases sitting between them. The CDR3 extends over 13 amino acids. Germline lookup yields CDR1 MNHNS and CDR2 SASEGT. The CDR3 here is CASPGNLNTEAFF. CDR3 DNA: TGTGCCAGCCCCGGCAACCTGAACACTGAAGCTTTCTTT.

This clonotype has at least ten counts. The rearrangement joins TRBV7-9 to TRBJ2-1; TRBD2 might be the D (5 bases). In germline, CDR1 is SEHNR, CDR2 FQNEAQ (reference sequence). This CDR3 spans 15 amino acids. Trimming removed 5 bases from V and 0 bases from J, with 11 bases in between. CDR3 in DNA: TGTGCCAGCAGCCGGAGGACTCGCTCCTACAATGAGCAGTTCTTC. Its translation is CASSRRTRSYNEQFF. The variable domain in full, with the rest retrieved from reference TRBV7-9 and TRBJ2-1, is DTGVSQNPRHKITKRGQNVTFRCDPISEHNRLYWYRQTLGQGPEFLTYFQNEAQLEKSRLLSDRFSAERPKGSFSTLEIQRTEQGDSAMYLCASSRRTRSYNEQFFGPGTRLTVL.

This clonotype appeared many times. The chain recombines TRBV20-1 with TRBJ2-3; D unresolved. The CDR3 sequence is 13 residues long. The V gene's germline CDR1 is DFQATT and CDR2 SNEGSKA (reference sequence). V shed 3 bases and J shed 2 bases, with 9 bases lying between them. CDR3 residues: CSASGSPTDTQYF. For the CDR3, the DNA is TGCAGTGCTAGCGGTTCCCCCACAGATACGCAGTATTTT.